This TCR beta chain was obtained from a study of cytomegalovirus exposure and HLA in healthy donors. Broader study findings: In a later analysis, the majority of CMV-associated beta chains seemingly showed HLA restriction. There were a few CMV-associated chains whose specificity for CMV antigens was confirmed in vitro. Rarity characterized most TCR sequences, yet some public TCRs appeared in many donors.

CDR1 is SGHRS and CDR2 is YFSETQ in the germline V gene. V lost 4 bases to trimming and J lost 5 bases; unmatched junction nucleotides: 10. CDR3 length: 15 amino acids. PCR was performed using 60 Vbeta and 13 Jbeta primers. Clones were read by immunoSEQ multiplex PCR, and TCRdb kept only the in-frame ones, dropping some. The sample lists tens of thousands of clones, roughly 72% occurring once. About this clone itself: Its target is unknown.

Sequenced input: PBMCs. The source is a man over 45 in good health and CMV-seronegative. The chain has TRBV5-1 and TRBJ2-3, with 7 nucleotides matching TRBD2. DNA for the CDR3: TGCGCCAGCAGCCCAAGGACTAGGGAGGGAGATACGCAGTATTTT. It yields the protein CASSPRTREGDTQYF.